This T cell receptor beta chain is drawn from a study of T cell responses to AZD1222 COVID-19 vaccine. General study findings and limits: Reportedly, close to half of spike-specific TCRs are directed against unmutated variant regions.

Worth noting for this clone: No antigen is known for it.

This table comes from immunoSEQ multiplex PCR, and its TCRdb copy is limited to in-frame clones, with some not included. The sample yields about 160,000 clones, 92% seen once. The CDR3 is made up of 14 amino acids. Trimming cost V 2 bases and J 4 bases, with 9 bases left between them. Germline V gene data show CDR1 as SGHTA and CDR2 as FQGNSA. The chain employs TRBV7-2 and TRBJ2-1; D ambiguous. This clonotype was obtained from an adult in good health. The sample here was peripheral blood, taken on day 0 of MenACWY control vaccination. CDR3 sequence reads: CASSLLADYNEQFF. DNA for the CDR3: TGTGCCAGCAGCTTACTGGCCGATTACAATGAGCAGTTCTTC.